The 30 T cell receptor beta chains reported below all come from one sample, sequenced in a study of blood T cell repertoires in COVID-19. Assay used: immunoSEQ multiplex PCR; TCRdb lists only in-frame clones, some missing. The sample includes over 200,000 clones, around three quarters of them seen just once. Sequenced material: peripheral blood. The origin of the receptors is a woman of 80 years or more with acute or convalescent COVID-19.

The rearrangement links TRBV9 to TRBJ1-5, with TRBD1 identical over 8 bases. The CDR3 consists of 14 residues. V shed 3 bases, J shed 6 bases, and the junction held 5 bases outside the gene matches. CDR1 is SGDLS, CDR2 YYNGEE, per germline. This CDR3 is CASSAGTGTQPQHF. The DNA of the CDR3 is TGTGCCAGCAGCGCTGGGACAGGAACTCAGCCCCAGCATTTT.

The V and J genes are TRBV19 and TRBJ1-5; 8 bases fit TRBD1. The CDR3 consists of 15 residues. Germline V gene data show CDR1 as LNHDA and CDR2 as SQIVND (reference sequence). The CDR3 here is CASSQGGQVYQPQHF. For the CDR3, the DNA is TGTGCGTCGTCTCAAGGGGGACAGGTTTATCAGCCCCAGCATTTT.

The chain couples TRBV25-1 to TRBJ2-7, with D perhaps matching TRBD2 (5 bases). Germline V gene data show CDR1 as MGHDK and CDR2 as SYGVNS. This CDR3 is 15 amino acids long. Trimming removed 4 bases from V and 0 bases from J, with 13 bases in between. Here the CDR3 DNA reads TGTGCCAGCAGTGGGAGGACGGTCAGCTCCTACGAGCAGTACTTC. This sequence encodes CASSGRTVSSYEQYF.

Of note for this clone: Other nucleotide sequences from this sample produce the same CDR3. V and J are TRBV5-1 and TRBJ1-6; TRBD1 might be the D (5 bases). The germline V and J ends were trimmed by 0 bases and 9 bases, with 7 bases remaining between them. The CDR3 is 13 residues long. The V gene's germline CDR1 is SGHRS and CDR2 YFSETQ. The CDR3 spells CASSLAGRSPLHF. CDR3 nucleotides: TGCGCCAGCAGCTTGGCAGGGCGTTCACCCCTCCACTTT.

This chain links TRBV19 with TRBJ2-5; TRBD1 aligns across 8 bases. V lost 4 bases and J lost 1; bases outside the gene matches: 5. Germline V CDR1 and CDR2: LNHDA, SQIVND (reference sequence). The CDR3 is made up of 15 amino acids. CDR3 in DNA: TGTGCCAGTAGTAACGACAGGGGATCCCAAGAGACCCAGTACTTC. This sequence encodes CASSNDRGSQETQYF.

The chain combines TRBV25-1 with TRBJ1-2; a possible D gene is TRBD1 (5 bases). This CDR3 spans 13 amino acids. V lost 5 bases to trimming and J lost 1 base, with 8 bases between them. Germline V lookup: CDR1 MGHDK, CDR2 SYGVNS. Here the CDR3 DNA reads TGTGCCAGCAGTCGGACAAATAACTATGGCTACACCTTC. Residues: CASSRTNNYGYTF.

The chain recombines TRBV2 with TRBJ1-1; D is perhaps TRBD1 (6 bases). Deletions cut 8 bases from V and 1 base from J, with 17 bases between. This CDR3 spans 15 amino acids. Per the germline V gene, CDR1 is SNHLY and CDR2 is FYNNEI. CDR3 in amino acids: CASHTPGGANTEAFF. Here the CDR3 DNA reads TGTGCCAGCCACACACCCGGGGGGGCGAACACTGAAGCTTTCTTT.

The J gene is TRBJ1-4, the V gene TRBV2, with D maybe TRBD1 (5 bases). Germline lookup yields CDR1 SNHLY and CDR2 FYNNEI. The CDR3 covers 14 residues. Between the trimmed V and J ends, which lost 0 bases and 8 bases, there was a span of 10 bases. DNA for the CDR3: TGTGCCAGCAGTGAAGCCAGGGTGGGAGAAAAACTGTTTTTT. It specifies CASSEARVGEKLFF.

The chain has TRBV29-1 and TRBJ1-2, with D tentatively TRBD1 (6 bases). There are 13 residues in the CDR3. The V end lost 4 bases, the J end lost 0 bases, and 9 bases lay between the germline ends. The germline V gene encodes CDR1 SQVTM and CDR2 ANQGSEA. The chain's CDR3 is CSVVGQTNYGYTF. Here the CDR3 DNA reads TGCAGCGTTGTGGGACAAACTAACTATGGCTACACCTTC.

The chain joins TRBV6-5 to TRBJ1-1; D is uncertain. Trimming removed 2 bases at V and 6 bases at J, with 13 bases between. CDR3 length: 14 residues. The germline CDR1 and CDR2 sequences are MNHEY and SVGAGI. Here the CDR3 reads CASSYAFMGAEAFF. The DNA for the CDR3 is TGTGCCAGCAGTTACGCATTCATGGGCGCTGAAGCTTTCTTT.

Remarks on this clone: At one end the junction does not follow the germline gene, possibly because of a read error. V gene TRBV7-9 combines with J gene TRBJ2-1; no firm D call. CDR1 SEHNR and CDR2 FQNEAQ come from the germline V gene (reference sequence). The length of the CDR3 is 12 residues. CDR3 sequence reads: CASSIQNQTPLF. CDR3 in DNA: TGTGCCAGCAGCATCCAGAACCAAACGCCGCTCTTC.

The chain links TRBV6-5 to TRBJ1-1; a possible D gene is TRBD1 (5 bases). This CDR3 comprises 14 residues. Trimming left V 2 bases short and J 1 base short, with 8 bases between. CDR1 and CDR2 (germline): MNHEY, SVGAGI. For the CDR3, the DNA is TGTGCCAGCAGTTACGACGGGGGGAACACTGAAGCTTTCTTT. It encodes CASSYDGGNTEAFF.

The rearrangement joins TRBV7-8 to TRBJ2-7; 7 bases line up with TRBD1. The CDR3 is 13 residues long. V was pared by 5 bases and J by 2 bases, with 3 bases of the junction left unmatched. In germline, CDR1 is SGHVS, CDR2 FQNEAQ. The CDR3 sequence: CASSPDRTYEQYF. The CDR3 DNA follows: TGTGCCAGCAGCCCGGACAGGACCTACGAGCAGTACTTC. Combining the CDR3 with reference TRBV7-8 and TRBJ2-7 gives the whole variable domain GAGVSQSPRYKVAKRGQDVALRCDPISGHVSLFWYQQALGQGPEFLTYFQNEAQLDKSGLPSDRFFAERPEGSVSTLKIQRTQQEDSAVYLCASSPDRTYEQYFGPGTRLTVT.

This clone was found a few times. The chain couples TRBV19 to TRBJ2-3; 7 positions match TRBD1. CDR1 is LNHDA and CDR2 is SQIVND in the germline V gene (reference sequence). V lost 3 bases and J lost 2; bases outside the gene matches: 2. The CDR3 covers 14 residues. CDR3 nucleotide sequence: TGTGCCAGTAGTATGGGACAGCTCACAGATACGCAGTATTTT. Translated, it gives CASSMGQLTDTQYF.

The chain carries TRBV27 and TRBJ2-1; TRBD1 might be the D (6 bases). CDR3 length equals 14 residues. Germline CDR1 MNHEY, CDR2 SMNVEV (reference sequence). The V gene lost 4 bases and the J gene lost 0 bases, with 7 bases spanning the gap. The CDR3, as DNA: TGTGCCAGCAGTTCACAGGGCTCCTACAATGAGCAGTTCTTC. It yields the protein CASSSQGSYNEQFF.

This clone has a handful of counts. The chain combines TRBV10-2 with TRBJ1-2; possible D gene TRBD1, 5 bases. The CDR3 runs to 16 residues. The V and J ends lost 3 bases and 4 bases respectively, with 18 bases between them. Germline CDR1 and CDR2: WSHSY and SAAADI. The chain's CDR3 is CASSERKGKYLYGYTF. CDR3 DNA sequence: TGCGCCAGCAGTGAACGGAAGGGGAAGTACCTCTATGGCTACACCTTC.

The V and J genes are TRBV4-1 and TRBJ1-1; 8 nucleotides match TRBD1. Trimming cost V 1 base and J 1 base; bases outside gene matches: 2. The germline V gene encodes CDR1 MGHRA and CDR2 YSYEKL. The CDR3 runs 15 residues. Here the CDR3 DNA reads TGCGCCAGCAGCCAAGGCGGGACAGGGAACACTGAAGCTTTCTTT. This codes for CASSQGGTGNTEAFF.

The chain has TRBV7-8 and TRBJ1-2, with D perhaps matching TRBD1 (5 bases). V was pared by 5 bases and J by 3 bases, with 16 bases between. The CDR3 is made up of 15 amino acids. Germline V lookup: CDR1 SGHVS, CDR2 FQNEAQ. The CDR3 here is CASSLQVGLDYGYTF. DNA of the CDR3: TGTGCCAGCAGCCTACAGGTGGGGCTCGACTATGGCTACACCTTC.

The chain carries TRBV11-1 and TRBJ2-1; 9 nucleotides align to TRBD1. V shed 5 bases and J 8 bases; nucleotides not matched to a gene: 10. The V gene's germline CDR1 is SGHAT and CDR2 FQDESV (reference sequence). This CDR3 contains 15 residues. The CDR3 DNA is TGTGCCAGCAGCCCACCGGGACAGGGTAATTATGAGCAGTTCTTC. As protein: CASSPPGQGNYEQFF.

The J gene is TRBJ2-7, the V gene TRBV7-3, with 11 bases that match TRBD1. The CDR3 has 21 amino acids. The germline V gene has CDR1 SGHTA and CDR2 FQGTGA. Trimming at V came to 0 bases and at J to 0 bases, leaving 16 bases not matched to a gene. CDR3 nucleotide sequence: TGTGCCAGCAGCTTAACACTCCACCGGGACAGGGGGTCTGAAAGCTCCTACGAGCAGTACTTC. It yields the protein CASSLTLHRDRGSESSYEQYF.

This chain connects TRBV2 to TRBJ1-1, with 7 bases identical to TRBD1. In germline, CDR1 is SNHLY, CDR2 FYNNEI. CDR3 length equals 17 residues. J lost 0 bases, V lost 3 bases, and 10 bases had no gene match. CDR3 protein: CASSDWPGGPMNTEAFF. Here the CDR3 DNA reads TGTGCCAGCAGTGATTGGCCAGGGGGACCCATGAACACTGAAGCTTTCTTT.

The chain joins TRBV18 to TRBJ1-2, with D possibly being TRBD1 (5 bases). The CDR3 has 16 residues. From germline, CDR1 is KGHSH and CDR2 LQKENI. V lost 3 bases and J 0 bases, leaving 14 bases between the germline ends. In DNA form, the CDR3 reads TGTGCCAGCTCACCGCAAGCAGGGCAATCTAACTATGGCTACACCTTC. This encodes CASSPQAGQSNYGYTF.

This clone was seen just once. CDR3 bases: TGTGCCAGCCGCTCGGCTAGCGGGAGCGGGGAGCTGTTTTTT. This gives the protein CASRSASGSGELFF. The chain is built from TRBV6-5 and TRBJ2-2; TRBD2 matches at 10 bases. J was trimmed by 7 bases and V by 8 bases; bases with no gene match: 7. This CDR3 contains 14 residues. CDR1 and CDR2 (germline): MNHEY, SVGAGI.

This clone showed up just once. The CDR3 coding sequence is TGTGCCAGCAGCTCCAGCGGGGGCACCTACAATGAGCAGTTCTTC. This encodes CASSSSGGTYNEQFF. The rearrangement uses TRBV7-9 and TRBJ2-1; TRBD2 agrees at 8 bases. V dropped 4 bases and J dropped 2; count of bases not matched to a gene: 4. The germline V gene encodes CDR1 SEHNR and CDR2 FQNEAQ (reference sequence). The CDR3 contains 15 residues.

V and J are TRBV13 and TRBJ1-3, with TRBD1 matching 12 bases. Germline V lookup: CDR1 PRHDT, CDR2 FYEKMQ (reference sequence). There are 18 residues in the CDR3. J was trimmed by 0 bases and V by 5 bases; bases with no gene match: 8. CDR3 sequence: CASSPRDRGRSSGNTIYF. CDR3 DNA sequence: TGTGCCAGCAGCCCGCGGGACAGGGGGCGAAGCTCTGGAAACACCATATATTTT.

V gene TRBV7-2 combines with J gene TRBJ2-6; D is perhaps TRBD1 (6 bases). V was clipped by 5 bases and J by 0 bases, with 14 bases between them. The CDR3 runs 17 residues. CDR1 is SGHTA, CDR2 FQGNSA, per germline. The CDR3 DNA follows: TGTGCCAGCAGCATTACAGGGCTAAACTCTGGGGCCAACGTCCTGACTTTC. It codes for CASSITGLNSGANVLTF. Full variable domain (missing parts from reference TRBV7-2 and TRBJ2-6): GAGVSQSPSNKVTEKGKDVELRCDPISGHTALYWYRQSLGQGLEFLIYFQGNSAPDKSGLPSDRFSAERTGGSVSTLTIQRTQQEDSAVYLCASSITGLNSGANVLTFGAGSRLTVL.

This clone was detected once. The V call is TRBV5-6, the J call TRBJ1-5; 8 bases agree with TRBD1. Germline CDR1 and CDR2: SGHDT and YYEEEE. V gave up 3 bases and J gave up 2 bases; unmatched junction bases: 7. There are 16 residues in the CDR3. CDR3 DNA: TGTGCCAGCAGCTCTAAGCCGGGACAGGGCAATCAGCCCCAGCATTTT. Translated, it gives CASSSKPGQGNQPQHF.

This clone came up once. The gene calls are TRBV29-1 and TRBJ1-1; the D gene is possibly TRBD1 (6 bases). Trimming removed 6 bases from V and 5 bases from J, with 19 bases in between. The CDR3 contains 14 residues. The V gene's germline CDR1 is SQVTM and CDR2 ANQGSEA. Here the CDR3 reads CSVNSGVSLTEAFF. The CDR3 DNA follows: TGCAGCGTAAATTCAGGGGTTAGTTTAACTGAAGCTTTCTTT.

The V gene is TRBV7-2, the J gene TRBJ2-2; TRBD2 matches 11 bases. In germline, CDR1 is SGHTA, CDR2 FQGNSA. The V gene end was trimmed by 3 bases and the J gene end by 4 bases; junction bases not matched to a gene: 4. The CDR3 has 16 amino acids. CDR3 bases: TGTGCCAGCAGCTTCCATAGCGGGGGGGGCACCGGGGAGCTGTTTTTT. It specifies CASSFHSGGGTGELFF.

This clone was detected only a few times. V usage is TRBV6-6 and J usage is TRBJ1-6; D gene uncertain. The CDR3 consists of 14 residues. Germline CDR1 reads MNHNY; CDR2 reads SVGAGI (reference sequence). Deletions cut 6 bases from V and 4 bases from J, with 10 bases between. The CDR3 sequence: CASSVTEYNSPLHF. CDR3 nucleotides: TGTGCCAGCAGCGTCACAGAGTATAATTCACCCCTCCACTTT.